This TCR beta chain was captured by sequencing in a study of cytomegalovirus exposure and HLA in healthy donors. This PCR relied on a set of 60 Vbeta primers and 13 Jbeta primers. Measured with immunoSEQ multiplex PCR; TCRdb has only the in-frame clones, and not every one. This table holds around 80,000 clones. Per germline, CDR1 SNHLY and CDR2 FYNNEI. The CDR3 has 14 amino acids. The J segment lost 7 bases and the V segment lost 6 bases, leaving 8 bases of the junction unmatched. Sequenced: PBMCs. The receptor comes from a man aged 35 to 55 in good health and CMV-seronegative. The V call is TRBV2, the J call TRBJ1-5; TRBD1 agrees at 8 bases. DNA for the CDR3: TGTGCCAGCAGGCCCGACAGGGGAGGACAGCCCCAGCATTTT. Amino acids: CASRPDRGGQPQHF.